The 16 T cell receptor beta chains presented below share a single source sample, sequenced in a study of cytomegalovirus exposure and HLA in healthy donors. PCR used 60 Vbeta primers and 13 Jbeta primers. TCRdb's copy holds only in-frame clones and misses some; the assay was immunoSEQ multiplex PCR. The sample lists around 100,000 clones, around four fifths occurring once. The source material was PBMCs. Source of these receptors: a female donor in good health and CMV-seropositive.

For this clone: One end of the junction does not line up with germline, which may come from a read error. The V call is TRBV18, the J call TRBJ1-1, with D unresolved. CDR1 KGHSH and CDR2 LQKENI come from the germline V gene. This CDR3 is 16 amino acids long. The CDR3 is CASSPLPHSEHFEAFF. For the CDR3, the DNA is TGTGCCAGCTCCCCACTCCCCCACTCGGAGCACTTTGAAGCTTTCTTT.

The chain is built from TRBV4-2 and TRBJ2-4, with D possibly matching TRBD2 (5 bases). The CDR3 totals 17 residues. V dropped 1 base and J dropped 2 bases, with 15 bases sitting between them. In germline, CDR1 is LGHNA, CDR2 YNFKEQ. The CDR3 sequence: CASSQVEGNGPKNIQYF. CDR3 nucleotides: TGTGCCAGCAGCCAAGTCGAGGGAAATGGACCCAAAAACATTCAGTACTTC.

This chain connects TRBV10-2 to TRBJ2-7; weak D call: TRBD2 (6 bases). This CDR3 is 16 amino acids long. From germline, CDR1 is WSHSY and CDR2 SAAADI. Trimming pared 6 bases from V and 10 bases from J, leaving 28 bases between. CDR3 sequence reads: CASSGGTGTGDRSQYF. The CDR3 nucleotides read TGCGCCAGCAGCGGAGGAACCGGGACTGGGGATCGGAGCCAGTACTTC.

This rearrangement joins TRBV7-8 to TRBJ1-1, with unresolved D. Trimming cost V 1 base and J 2 bases, with 8 bases left between them. The germline V gene encodes CDR1 SGHVS and CDR2 FQNEAQ. The length of the CDR3 is 14 residues. The CDR3 region is CASSLGQSNTEAFF. In DNA, the CDR3 is TGTGCCAGCAGCTTAGGGCAGTCTAACACTGAAGCTTTCTTT.

The rearrangement joins TRBV15 to TRBJ1-3, with 8 bases matching TRBD1. The CDR3 has 15 amino acids. V lost 8 bases, J lost 2 bases, and 8 bases stayed unmatched. Germline CDR1 reads LNHNV; CDR2 reads YYDKDF (reference sequence). The CDR3 spells CATRLTGATGNTIYF. The DNA for the CDR3 is TGTGCCACCCGGTTGACAGGGGCTACTGGAAACACCATATATTTT.

The chain joins TRBV5-1 to TRBJ2-7; 7 positions match TRBD1. Germline CDR1 reads SGHRS; CDR2 reads YFSETQ. The CDR3 has 14 amino acids. With V trimmed by 4 bases and J by 2 bases, 6 bases remained unmatched. The CDR3 DNA reads TGCGCCAGCAGCCCAACGACAGGGACCTACGAGCAGTACTTC. Translating gives CASSPTTGTYEQYF.

The V call is TRBV19, the J call TRBJ2-1, with 7 bases aligning to TRBD1. The junction had 5 bases not matched to a gene; V was cut back by 4 bases and J by 11 bases. This CDR3 has 12 residues. The germline V gene encodes CDR1 LNHDA and CDR2 SQIVND (reference sequence). The CDR3 nucleotides are TGTGCCAGTAGTAACGACAGGGAAAAGCAGTTCTTC. Its protein is CASSNDREKQFF.

This chain links TRBV6-5 with TRBJ1-2; 8 positions agree with TRBD1. The germline V gene has CDR1 MNHEY and CDR2 SVGAGI. Unmatched junction bases numbered 4, after V lost 6 bases and J lost 7 bases. The CDR3 loop spans 12 amino acids. DNA for the CDR3: TGTGCCAGCAGCCAGGGGGCGGGTGGCTACACCTTC. This sequence encodes CASSQGAGGYTF.

CDR3 sequence: CAGTGAYSYEQYF. The DNA for the CDR3 is TGTGCCGGCACAGGGGCCTACTCCTACGAGCAGTACTTC. The V call is TRBV2, the J call TRBJ2-7, with 7 bases identical to TRBD1. V shed 11 bases and J 0 bases; nucleotides not matched to a gene: 7. The CDR3 covers 13 residues. Germline V gene sequence: CDR1 SNHLY, CDR2 FYNNEI.

The J gene is TRBJ2-7, the V gene TRBV27, with TRBD2 matching over 10 bases. This CDR3 comprises 15 residues. Per germline, CDR1 MNHEY and CDR2 SMNVEV (reference sequence). V was clipped by 0 bases and J by 3 bases; unmatched bases: 2. CDR3 protein: CASSLSASGGYEQYF. The CDR3 bases are TGTGCCAGCAGTTTATCGGCTAGCGGGGGCTACGAGCAGTACTTC.

The chain couples TRBV7-2 to TRBJ2-3; the match to TRBD2 covers 8 bases. J gave up 2 bases and V 4 bases, and 8 bases lay outside the gene matches. The CDR3 is 16 amino acids. Germline values: CDR1 SGHTA, CDR2 FQGNSA. CDR3 residues: CASSSGSGAYTDTQYF. Here the CDR3 DNA reads TGTGCCAGCAGCTCCGGTAGCGGGGCGTACACAGATACGCAGTATTTT.

The chain combines TRBV28 with TRBJ2-5; D is possibly TRBD1 (6 bases). Gene TRBJ2-7 matches the end of the DNA better, so the J call may be wrong. This CDR3 contains 14 residues. The germline gives CDR1 MDHEN, CDR2 SYDVKM. The CDR3: CASSFQGLAYEQYF. CDR3 sequence (DNA): TGTGCCAGCAGTTTTCAGGGGTTAGCCTACGAGCAGTACTTC.

The rearrangement joins TRBV5-4 to TRBJ2-5; 7 bases line up with TRBD1. TRBJ2-7 explains the end of the DNA better; the J call may be wrong. Germline CDR1 SGHNT, CDR2 YYREEE (reference sequence). The length of the CDR3 is 15 residues. CDR3 nucleotide sequence: TGTGCCAGCAGCTTCCCTGACAGGGCCCCCTACGAGCAGTACTTC. Amino acids: CASSFPDRAPYEQYF.

This clone was found once. The chain has TRBV6-6 and TRBJ1-3; the D is unclear. The V gene's germline CDR1 is MNHNY and CDR2 SVGAGI (reference sequence). This CDR3 is 12 amino acids long. With 8 bases removed from V and 3 bases from J, the gap between germline ends came to 8 bases. The CDR3 reads CASSEHGNTIYF. The DNA of the CDR3 is TGTGCCAGCTCCGAGCATGGAAACACCATATATTTT.

The chain combines TRBV13 with TRBJ2-1, with 9 bases fitting TRBD1. After removal of 8 bases from V and 7 bases from J, the junction contained 6 bases not matched to a gene. Germline values: CDR1 PRHDT, CDR2 FYEKMQ (reference sequence). This CDR3 spans 13 amino acids. The CDR3 sequence is CASQQGARNEQFF. The CDR3 region has the DNA TGTGCCAGCCAACAGGGGGCGAGGAATGAGCAGTTCTTC.

The chain recombines TRBV19 with TRBJ1-5; D is perhaps TRBD1 (5 bases). The CDR3 extends over 14 amino acids. In germline, CDR1 is LNHDA, CDR2 SQIVND (reference sequence). V was shortened by 3 bases and J by 8 bases, with 14 bases between the two germline ends. The CDR3 spells CASSIFRASEPQHF. Here the CDR3 DNA reads TGTGCCAGTAGTATTTTCAGGGCTAGCGAGCCCCAGCATTTT. Full variable domain (outside the CDR3, taken from reference TRBV19 and TRBJ1-5): DGGITQSPKYLFRKEGQNVTLSCEQNLNHDAMYWYRQDPGQGLRLIYYSQIVNDFQKGDIAEGYSVSREKKESFPLTVTSAQKNPTAFYLCASSIFRASEPQHFGDGTRLSIL.